This T cell receptor (beta chain) was recorded in a study of T-cell memory formation after mild COVID-19 listed by TCRdb under 2021. With regard to the full study: TCR sequence clusters from the two donors were found to be largely donor specific. In two donors, T-cell clones that expanded and contracted after mild COVID-19 were followed by sequencing TCRalpha and TCRbeta repertoires longitudinally. The cohort was made up of two young adult volunteers, one female and one male, who were previously healthy. General study outcomes and caveats: SARS-CoV-2 specificity of the second-wave clones peaking on day 37 was not confirmed. Only two mild cases were covered in the study, and larger cohorts including severe cases with pre-infection samples were considered necessary. Contracting CD4+ clones were located mainly in the CM and EM memory subsets, whereas CD8+ clones were found to be enriched in EMRA. Clones that contracted from day 15 to 85 showed balanced CD4/CD8 phenotypes, whereas a second wave of clones that expanded from day 15 to 37 leaned towards CD4+. Some responding clones were detected in pre-infection memory, which suggested that pre-existing cross-reactive memory T cells had joined the SARS-CoV-2 response.

Sequencing relied on an Illumina NovaSeq 6000. Using 5'RACE with constant-segment primers, TCRalpha and TCRbeta cDNA libraries were constructed, with sample barcodes and unique molecular identifiers added in the process. RNA was extracted from every sample with Trizol reagent. Library amplification was performed in two PCR steps, and a second sample barcode and Illumina TruSeq adapters were introduced in the second step. Sequencing of libraries was performed on an Illumina NovaSeq with 2 x 150 bp paired-end reads. From the authors' description of their analysis: The reads were demultiplexed and collapsed into UMI-guided consensus sequences using migec v1.2.7. Using mixcr v2.1.11, UMI consensuses were aligned to TRA and TRB V and J templates and then assembled into clonotypes. Clonotypes were classified as expanded or contracted when called significant by both edgeR and NoisET, with noise models trained on biological replicates. For edgeR calls, a false discovery rate-adjusted p below 0.01 and a log2 fold-change threshold of 1 were applied. PCA with hierarchical clustering of max-normalized trajectories of the 1000 most abundant clonotypes was used as exploratory dynamics analysis. Separately sequenced CD4+ and CD8+ repertoires were used to assign a CD4 or CD8 phenotype to each responding clone. The public reads were quality trimmed at Q25 with fastp and then assembled into clones with MiXCR by TCRdb, keeping productive beta chains. Records with the same CDR3 protein are collapsed into one entry carrying the most frequent genes and DNA. The V and J calls follow TCRdb's processing rather than the paper's. The sample has under 450,000 distinct CDR3 sequences on record, approximately 15% of them singletons. The ten biggest clones cover around a fifth of the sample.

The germline V and J ends show losses of 6 bases and 10 bases respectively, and no gene match explains 9 bases of the junction. From its cysteine to its phenylalanine, the CDR3 spans 13 amino acids. Of the read, only the CDR3 DNA is kept; its 39 bases are in frame from base 1. CDR1 and CDR2 are read off the germline V gene as SNHLY and FYNNEI. This clonotype has at least ten counts. Its antigen is unknown. Base qualities are not at hand, and no much larger clone is one base apart. PBMCs were isolated by Ficoll-Paque density gradient centrifugation. The chain links TRBV2 with TRBJ2-1, with 7 bases aligning to TRBD1. The sequenced sample was PBMCs or a T cell subset sorted from them (not recorded which). This clonotype was sampled from a man younger than 35 who had mild COVID-19 (a few samples of this study predate the infection). The sample titles of this study are shuffled in the database, so cell type and time point are left out; the donor was told from shared clones. The nucleotide sequence is given as TGTGCCAGCAGGCAAACAGGGGTAGGCGAGCAGTTCTTC. Translated, this is CASRQTGVGEQFF.